At least ten counts were recorded for the clone carrying this TCR beta chain. Its antigen is as yet unknown. The TCR beta cDNA libraries contained unique molecular identifiers. Out of about 0.95 to 10 million T cells, about 520,000 cDNA molecules were generated. TCRdb used MiXCR to reprocess the PCR reads, holding one entry per CDR3 protein. The data show about half a million distinct CDR3 sequences, around 36% seen once. CDR3 size: 14 residues. Between the trimmed V and J ends, which lost 1 base and 5 bases, there was a span of 12 bases. The germline gives CDR1 SGHVS, CDR2 FQNEAQ. The data derive from a study of post-analysis software for immune sequencing data. Overall study results and limits: Elevated frequency relative to controls characterized 4 or 5 TRBV segments in patients, TRBV5-6, TRBV5-1 and TRBV20-1 among them. Controls significantly exceeded multiple sclerosis patients in normalized Chao1 diversity.

This chain connects TRBV7-8 to TRBJ2-7; D perhaps matches TRBD1 (5 bases). Specimen: blood. The sequence was collected from a girl between 2 and 17 years old with multiple sclerosis. CDR3 DNA sequence: TGTGCCAGCAGCTTAGATAGGACAACCAACGAGCAGTACTTC. Protein product: CASSLDRTTNEQYF. Full variable domain (rest looked up from reference TRBV7-8 and TRBJ2-7): GAGVSQSPRYKVAKRGQDVALRCDPISGHVSLFWYQQALGQGPEFLTYFQNEAQLDKSGLPSDRFFAERPEGSVSTLKIQRTQQEDSAVYLCASSLDRTTNEQYFGPGTRLTVT.